The text below deals with one T cell receptor beta chain. The antigen is unknown. The sample originates from a study of cytomegalovirus exposure and HLA in healthy donors. Points from the study as a whole: As a later analysis showed, a missense DCLRE1C variant was linked to trimming of TCR beta V- and J-genes. Investigators reported 150 to 200 TCR beta chains as tied to cytomegalovirus. Accounts indicate the classifier identified cytomegalovirus status with strong specificity and sensitivity. Association with HLA alleles at 0.05 false discovery rate was found for around 17,000 TCR beta sequences in a later analysis.

The study ran its PCR with 60 Vbeta and 13 Jbeta primers. Sequencing used immunoSEQ multiplex PCR; TCRdb keeps in-frame clones, though not all of them. The sample yields approximately 150,000 clones, 82% seen once. This CDR3 region has 16 residues. The V gene's germline CDR1 is LNHDA and CDR2 SQIVND (reference sequence). The trim removed 3 bases at V and 2 bases at J, leaving 7 bases unmatched. Sequencing input: PBMCs. V is TRBV19 and J is TRBJ2-5, with 9 bases lining up with TRBD2. The clonotype was recovered from a male donor in good health and CMV-seronegative. The CDR3 is CASSINLGLAQETQYF. In DNA form, the CDR3 reads TGTGCCAGTAGTATTAACCTGGGACTAGCACAAGAGACCCAGTACTTC.